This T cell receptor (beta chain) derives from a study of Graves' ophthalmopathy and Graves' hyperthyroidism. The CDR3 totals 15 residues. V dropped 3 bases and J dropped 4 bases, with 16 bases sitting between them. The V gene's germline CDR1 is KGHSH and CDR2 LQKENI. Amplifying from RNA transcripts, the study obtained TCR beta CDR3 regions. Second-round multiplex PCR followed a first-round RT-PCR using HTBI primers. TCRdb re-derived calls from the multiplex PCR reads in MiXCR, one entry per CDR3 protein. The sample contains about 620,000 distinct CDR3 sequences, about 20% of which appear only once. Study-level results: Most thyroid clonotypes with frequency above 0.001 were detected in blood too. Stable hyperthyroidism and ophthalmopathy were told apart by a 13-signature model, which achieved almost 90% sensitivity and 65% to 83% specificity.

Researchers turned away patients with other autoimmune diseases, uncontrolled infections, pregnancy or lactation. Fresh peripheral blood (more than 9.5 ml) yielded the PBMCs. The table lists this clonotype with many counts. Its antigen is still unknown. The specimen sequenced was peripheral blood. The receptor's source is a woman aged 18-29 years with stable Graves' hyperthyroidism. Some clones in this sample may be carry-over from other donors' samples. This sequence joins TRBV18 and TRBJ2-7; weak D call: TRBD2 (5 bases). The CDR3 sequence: CASSPLPRAEYEQYF. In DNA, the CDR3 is TGTGCCAGCTCACCGTTGCCCAGAGCGGAGTACGAGCAGTACTTC.